The 24 T cell receptor beta chains below come from one sample, sequenced in a study of early T cells in non-severe SARS-CoV-2 infection. TCRdb fed the 5' RACE reads into MiXCR, producing one record per CDR3 protein. This sample has roughly 54,000 distinct CDR3 sequences, with over 10% found just once. Specimen: whole blood. These receptors originate from an adult who was a healthcare worker with PCR-confirmed SARS-CoV-2 infection or an uninfected control (not recorded which).

The table lists this clonotype with a few counts. The chain joins TRBV7-8 to TRBJ2-7; TRBD1 aligns across 8 bases. Germline loops: CDR1 SGHVS, CDR2 FQNEAQ. This CDR3 contains 15 residues. Unmatched junction bases numbered 6, after V lost 1 base and J lost 4 bases. Here the CDR3 DNA reads TGTGCCAGCAGCTTAGGGGGGACAGGTACTTACGAGCAGTACTTC. It encodes CASSLGGTGTYEQYF. The full variable domain, with the rest looked up from reference TRBV7-8 and TRBJ2-7, is GAGVSQSPRYKVAKRGQDVALRCDPISGHVSLFWYQQALGQGPEFLTYFQNEAQLDKSGLPSDRFFAERPEGSVSTLKIQRTQQEDSAVYLCASSLGGTGTYEQYFGPGTRLTVT.

This clonotype was detected only a few times. The rearrangement joins TRBV4-1 to TRBJ2-7, with 9 nucleotides matching TRBD1. The germline gives CDR1 MGHRA, CDR2 YSYEKL. CDR3 length: 15 amino acids. Trimming cost V 1 base and J 3 bases; bases outside gene matches: 4. CDR3 residues: CASSQGGTGFYEQYF. In nucleotides, the CDR3 is TGCGCCAGCAGCCAAGGGGGGACAGGGTTCTACGAGCAGTACTTC.

This clonotype was recorded at least ten times. The CDR3 loop is CASSYLLVGQSSLWNSPLHF. DNA for the CDR3: TGTGCCAGCAGTTACCTGTTAGTTGGCCAGTCGTCACTATGGAATTCACCCCTCCACTTT. The chain recombines TRBV6-5 with TRBJ1-6; unclear D gene. This CDR3 is 20 amino acids long. Deletions cut 2 bases from V and 7 bases from J, with 27 bases between. From germline, CDR1 is MNHEY and CDR2 SVGAGI.

This clonotype was picked up a small number of times. V gene TRBV7-9 combines with J gene TRBJ1-6; TRBD1 matches at 7 bases. Trimming cost V 5 bases and J 10 bases; bases outside gene matches: 8. The germline CDR1 and CDR2 sequences are SEHNR and FQNEAQ (reference sequence). The CDR3 length is 14 residues. In DNA form, the CDR3 reads TGTGCCAGCAGCGTCACAGGGGTCCGATCACCCCTCCACTTT. Its translation is CASSVTGVRSPLHF. The variable domain in full, with the rest retrieved from reference TRBV7-9 and TRBJ1-6, is DTGVSQNPRHKITKRGQNVTFRCDPISEHNRLYWYRQTLGQGPEFLTYFQNEAQLEKSRLLSDRFSAERPKGSFSTLEIQRTEQGDSAMYLCASSVTGVRSPLHFGNGTRLTVT.

Only a few counts were recorded for this clonotype. CDR3 in DNA: TGTGCCACCATCCCCCCAGGGATCCACGAGCAGTACTTC. As protein: CATIPPGIHEQYF. The chain links TRBV24-1 to TRBJ2-7, with a weak D call TRBD1 (5 bases). Trimming pared 8 bases from V and 5 bases from J, leaving 15 bases between. Germline values: CDR1 KGHDR, CDR2 SFDVKD. This CDR3 has 13 residues.

J is TRBJ2-3 and V is TRBV15; 12 positions agree with TRBD2. Germline CDR1 LNHNV, CDR2 YYDKDF (reference sequence). V trimming: 5 bases; J trimming: 5 bases; junction bases outside the gene matches: 8. The CDR3 is made up of 16 amino acids. The CDR3 nucleotides read TGTGCCACCAGCGGCGGGACTAGCGGGTGGGGAGATACGCAGTATTTT. Translated, it gives CATSGGTSGWGDTQYF.

The chain employs TRBV7-2 and TRBJ1-4; D unresolved. CDR1 SGHTA and CDR2 FQGNSA come from the germline V gene. The CDR3 sequence is 12 residues long. V shed 5 bases and J shed 5 bases, with 6 bases lying between them. For the CDR3, the DNA is TGTGCCAGCAGCCGACCGAATGAAAAACTGTTTTTT. As protein: CASSRPNEKLFF.

This clonotype was seen repeatedly, ten times or more. The CDR3 DNA follows: TGTGCCAGCAGTTTAAGAGGAGACAGAATCACAGATACGCAGTATTTT. Its protein is CASSLRGDRITDTQYF. The chain recombines TRBV12-3 or TRBV12-4 with TRBJ2-3; D perhaps matches TRBD1 (5 bases). This CDR3 has 16 residues. Trimming cost V 2 bases and J 2 bases, with 14 bases left between them.

This chain uses TRBV6-2 or TRBV6-3 with TRBJ2-1; D is unresolved. Trimming cost V 7 bases and J 0 bases, with 7 bases left between them. This CDR3 contains 13 residues. Per germline, CDR1 MNHEY and CDR2 SVGEGT. The CDR3 loop is CASNQNSYNEQFF. CDR3 DNA: TGTGCCAGCAATCAGAACTCCTACAATGAGCAGTTCTTC.

The chain links TRBV6-5 to TRBJ1-1; D not certain. V was trimmed by 5 bases and J by 5 bases, leaving 18 bases between them. CDR1 and CDR2 from the germline V gene are MNHEY and SVGAGI. This CDR3 has 15 residues. In DNA form, the CDR3 reads TGTGCCAGCAGTAAGACCAGAGGGAAGGGAACTGAAGCTTTCTTT. Translating gives CASSKTRGKGTEAFF.

This sequence joins TRBV11-2 and TRBJ1-2; 7 bases fit TRBD1. The CDR3 runs 13 residues. Germline-derived CDR1 and CDR2 are SGHAT and FQNNGV. V shed 5 bases and J 7 bases; nucleotides not matched to a gene: 7. In nucleotides, the CDR3 is TGTGCCAGCAGCCCGGGACAGCTGAGTGGCTACACCTTC. Translation: CASSPGQLSGYTF. Combining the CDR3 with reference TRBV11-2 and TRBJ1-2 gives the whole variable domain EAGVAQSPRYKIIEKRQSVAFWCNPISGHATLYWYQQILGQGPKLLIQFQNNGVVDDSQLPKDRFSAERLKGVDSTLKIQPAKLEDSAVYLCASSPGQLSGYTFGSGTRLTVV.

The CDR3 sequence: CSARDDQQETQYF. The CDR3 region has the DNA TGCAGTGCTAGAGATGACCAACAAGAGACCCAGTACTTC. The genes are TRBV20-1 and TRBJ2-5; no reliable D call. Germline CDR1 is DFQATT and CDR2 is SNEGSKA (reference sequence). The CDR3 is 13 residues long. V lost 0 bases and J 2 bases, leaving 7 bases between the germline ends.

The sample holds many counts of this clonotype. This chain connects TRBV6-1 to TRBJ2-2; perhaps TRBD2 as D (6 bases). Germline assignment: CDR1 MNHNS and CDR2 SASEGT. V was cut by 0 bases and J by 4 bases, with 18 bases left in between. There are 18 residues in the CDR3. The CDR3 protein is CASSEARGIQLRTGELFF. CDR3 nucleotides: TGTGCCAGCAGTGAAGCGCGGGGCATCCAATTACGCACCGGGGAGCTGTTTTTT.

This clonotype was recorded at least ten times. This chain's CDR3 is CSVEAGSNYGYTF. The CDR3 DNA follows: TGCAGCGTTGAAGCGGGCAGCAACTATGGCTACACCTTC. This sequence joins TRBV29-1 and TRBJ1-2; D call uncertain. This CDR3 contains 13 residues. The V and J ends lost 1 base and 2 bases respectively, with 8 bases between them. Germline assignment: CDR1 SQVTM and CDR2 ANQGSEA.

This rearrangement joins TRBV27 to TRBJ1-4; D call uncertain. The ends were cut back, 3 bases at V and 4 bases at J, with 9 bases in the middle. The length of the CDR3 is 14 residues. Germline V gene lookup returns CDR1 MNHEY and CDR2 SMNVEV (reference sequence). The chain's CDR3 is CASSFPGRNEKLFF. CDR3 DNA: TGTGCCAGCAGTTTTCCGGGTCGTAATGAAAAACTGTTTTTT.

J is TRBJ2-5 and V is TRBV15; D unclear. V was shortened by 0 bases and J by 1 base, with 6 bases between the two germline ends. The CDR3 is made up of 14 amino acids. Germline V gene lookup returns CDR1 LNHNV and CDR2 YYDKDF (reference sequence). Written as DNA, the CDR3 is TGTGCCACCAGCAGAGATCGCCCCCAAGAGACCCAGTACTTC. It specifies CATSRDRPQETQYF.

This clonotype was recorded a few times. V is TRBV27 and J is TRBJ1-6; D is undetermined. V lost 7 bases, J lost 10 bases, and 20 bases lay in between. CDR3 size: 15 residues. Germline V CDR1 and CDR2: MNHEY, SMNVEV (reference sequence). The CDR3 here is CASKEDFTEGSPLHF. CDR3 nucleotide sequence: TGTGCCAGCAAGGAGGATTTCACCGAGGGCTCACCCCTCCACTTT.

With regard to this clonotype: This likely comes from a read error, as the CDR3 has no conserved phenylalanine or tryptophan at its end. This chain uses TRBV7-9 with TRBJ2-7; maybe TRBD2 (5 bases). V dropped 4 bases and J dropped 5 bases, with 21 bases sitting between them. CDR3 length equals 16 residues. CDR1 SEHNR and CDR2 FQNEAQ come from the germline V gene (reference sequence). The CDR3 region has the DNA TGTGCCAGCAGCTCGATGCCAGTAACTAGAGGAGACGAGCAGTACTTA. It codes for CASSSMPVTRGDEQYL.

The table lists this clonotype with many counts. The chain couples TRBV11-2 to TRBJ2-1; maybe TRBD2 (6 bases). This CDR3 has 13 residues. Germline values: CDR1 SGHAT, CDR2 FQNNGV. The V and J ends lost 5 bases and 7 bases respectively, with 12 bases between them. DNA for the CDR3: TGTGCCAGCAGCACAAGTCTAGCGAATGAGCAGTTCTTC. It translates to CASSTSLANEQFF.

The chain is built from TRBV2 and TRBJ2-1; 9 bases agree with TRBD2. The trim removed 2 bases at V and 0 bases at J, leaving 17 bases unmatched. Germline CDR1 reads SNHLY; CDR2 reads FYNNEI. This CDR3 spans 21 amino acids. CDR3 nucleotide sequence: TGTGCCAGCAGTGAATGGGACTATCCCGGGACTAGCCGAAGCTCCTACAATGAGCAGTTCTTC. Its translation is CASSEWDYPGTSRSSYNEQFF.

Turning to this clonotype: A read error is possible here, since a much larger clone lies one base away. The chain joins TRBV18 to TRBJ2-3; D is undetermined. From germline, CDR1 is KGHSH and CDR2 LQKENI. This CDR3 has 14 residues. V was trimmed by 2 bases and J by 7 bases, leaving 13 bases between them. CDR3 bases: TGTGCCAGCTCACCAGGACCAGCCTCCTATACGCAGTATTTT. Translation: CASSPGPASYTQYF.

The chain carries TRBV4-2 and TRBJ2-3; 14 bases agree with TRBD2. Trimming took 3 bases from V and 14 from J; bases not matched to a gene: 4. The CDR3 covers 13 residues. The germline gives CDR1 LGHNA, CDR2 YNFKEQ. In DNA, the CDR3 is TGTGCCAGCAGCCACTCCGGGACTAGCGGGAGGTATTTT. Its protein product is CASSHSGTSGRYF.

Only a few counts were recorded for this clonotype. This chain joins TRBV12-3 or TRBV12-4 and TRBJ2-5; 15 bases map to TRBD2. Trimming cost V 5 bases and J 6 bases; bases outside gene matches: 7. CDR3 size: 16 residues. The CDR3 DNA is TGTGCCAGCAGTCCGGGACTAGCGGGGGGCCGTAAGACCCAGTACTTC. Its protein is CASSPGLAGGRKTQYF.

This clonotype was detected a few times. The chain couples TRBV20-1 to TRBJ2-7; 13 bases agree with TRBD2. With 3 bases clipped from V and 4 bases from J, the junction kept 12 bases outside the gene matches. Germline V CDR1 and CDR2: DFQATT, SNEGSKA (reference sequence). This CDR3 is built from 17 residues. CDR3 in amino acids: CSASPTSGRSGGYEQYF. The CDR3 coding sequence is TGCAGTGCTAGCCCGACTAGCGGGAGGTCGGGAGGGTACGAGCAGTACTTC.